A selection of T cell receptor beta chains follows, all from one sample in a study of blood T cells in healthy people across ages. TCRdb independently ran MiXCR on the 5' RACE reads; one entry per CDR3 protein. Seen here are more than 1.4 million distinct CDR3 sequences, roughly 45% observed once, and the top ten hold 7% to 9%. Sequencing used blood. These receptors came from a woman under 30 in good health. Both conserved end residues are part of each CDR3. The D gene is left open where the match is weak. The size entry is marked missing in some rows and otherwise reads once, few, many or a size class.

V gene	D gene	J gene	clone size	CDR3 DNA	CDR3 protein
TRBV2	.	TRBJ2-3	.	TGTGCCAGCAGTGGGCAGGGGATAGGTGATACGCAGTATTTT	CASSGQGIGDTQYF
TRBV1	.	TRBJ2-5	.	TGCACCAGCAGCCTAACGCGGAGGGGGCGTGAGCAGTACTTC	CTSSLTRRGREQYF
TRBV6-1	.	TRBJ2-5	.	TGTGCCAGCAGTGAAGCCCGACTAGACCTGTACCAAGAGACCCAGTACTTC	CASSEARLDLYQETQYF
TRBV12-3/TRBV12-4	.	TRBJ1-2	few	TGTGCCAGCGGTAAACCACAGGGCTATGGCTACACCTTC	CASGKPQGYGYTF
TRBV12-3/TRBV12-4	.	TRBJ1-1	few	TGTGCCAGCAGTTTAGCGTACTGGGATGCTGGTACTGAAGCTTTCTTT	CASSLAYWDAGTEAFF
TRBV11-2	.	TRBJ1-1	.	TGTGCCAGCGGCACAGGGTATTTGAACACTGAAGCTTTCTTT	CASGTGYLNTEAFF
TRBV20-1	.	TRBJ1-4	.	TGCAGTGCTAGAGATCGGGACATTTTACACCACGGATTGGAAAAACTGTTTTTT	CSARDRDILHHGLEKLFF
TRBV5-6	.	TRBJ2-3	.	TGTGCCAGCAGCTTGGCGGGAGCCCCCCCCGATACGCAGTATTTT	CASSLAGAPPDTQYF
TRBV5-5	.	TRBJ2-7	few	TGTGCCAGCAGCTTGGCGGTCATAGGGTCCTACGAGCAGTACTTC	CASSLAVIGSYEQYF
TRBV7-9	TRBD1	TRBJ2-4	.	TGTGCCAGCAGCTCTACTCGACAGGGGGCAGCCAAAAACATTCAGTACTTC	CASSSTRQGAAKNIQYF
TRBV9	.	TRBJ2-1	once	TGTGCCGGCAGCCCAGGGGCGGGGGTCATCTATGAGCAGTTCTTC	CAGSPGAGVIYEQFF
TRBV11-2	.	TRBJ2-3	.	TGTGCCAGCAGCTTAGGCCGTATCCGCACAGATACGCGGTATTTT	CASSLGRIRTDTRYF
TRBV11-2	.	TRBJ2-7	.	TGTGCCAGCAGCGTAGCAGGGATCGAGAGCGAGCAGTACTTC	CASSVAGIESEQYF
TRBV7-7	TRBD2	TRBJ2-3	few	TGTGCTAGCAGCGTGACTAGCGGGAACACAGATACGCAGTATTTT	CASSVTSGNTDTQYF
TRBV5-1	.	TRBJ2-5	few	TGCGCCAGCAGCCGACCAATTTCGGGAGAGACCCAGTACTTC	CASSRPISGETQYF
TRBV4-2	TRBD1	TRBJ1-2	few	TGTGCCAGCAGCCAAGATCTTTCGACAGGGGCTGGCTATGGCTACACCTTC	CASSQDLSTGAGYGYTF
TRBV3-1	.	TRBJ2-1	.	TGTGCCAGCAGCCAAGATGTGACACCGCCCGTTATCCATGAGCAGTTCTTC	CASSQDVTPPVIHEQFF
TRBV6-5	.	TRBJ2-3	many	TGTGCCAGCAGGTTCACAGATACGCAGTATTTT	CASRFTDTQYF
TRBV3-1	TRBD2	TRBJ2-4	.	TGTGCCAGCAGCCAAGCCCCAGGGACTAGCGGAGAGCAGTACTTC	CASSQAPGTSGEQYF
TRBV6-6	.	TRBJ1-2	many	TGTGCCAGCAGGAGCAACTATGGCTACACCTTC	CASRSNYGYTF
TRBV20-1	TRBD2	TRBJ2-1	.	TGCAGTGCTAGTCTGGCGGGGGGGCCTTACGGTGAGCAGTTCTTC	CSASLAGGPYGEQFF
TRBV6-5	.	TRBJ2-4	.	TGTGCCAGCAGTTACGGGGCCAAAAACATTCAGTACTTC	CASSYGAKNIQYF
TRBV5-8	.	TRBJ1-2	.	TGTGCCAGCAGCTTGGGGGGAGCTGCAGCAGCTAACTATGGCTACACCTTC	CASSLGGAAAANYGYTF
TRBV7-2	TRBD1	TRBJ2-7	.	TGTGCCAGCAGCTCCGCGGGACAGGGGTACAATGAGCAGTACTTC	CASSSAGQGYNEQYF
TRBV7-2	TRBD2	TRBJ2-5	few	TGTGCCAGCAGTTGGGGAGGGGCCCAAGAGACCCAGTACTTC	CASSWGGAQETQYF
TRBV27	TRBD1	TRBJ2-3	.	TGTGCCAGCAGTTACCGGCGGCCAAGACAGGGGGGGAGCACAGATACGCAGTATTTT	CASSYRRPRQGGSTDTQYF
TRBV18	.	TRBJ2-1	.	TGTGCCAGCTCACCACCGGGGAAGGGCTACAATGAGCAGTTCTTC	CASSPPGKGYNEQFF
TRBV6-6	TRBD2	TRBJ2-1	few	TGTGCCAGCAGTTTTCTAGCGGGAGTCTCAAACGAGCAGTTCTTC	CASSFLAGVSNEQFF
TRBV15	.	TRBJ2-7	.	TGTGCCACAGAAAGGACGGCGAACTCCTACGAGCAGTACTTC	CATERTANSYEQYF
TRBV21-1	.	TRBJ2-5	.	TGTGCCAGCAGCGAGCATTCACCCTTTCCGGAGACCCAGTACTTC	CASSEHSPFPETQYF
TRBV10-2	.	TRBJ2-7	.	TGCGCCAGCAGGGACACTAGTACCGAGCAGTACTTC	CASRDTSTEQYF
TRBV5-1	TRBD1	TRBJ2-7	many	TGCGCCAGCAGCTTTCGGGACAGGGATTACGAGCAGTACTTC	CASSFRDRDYEQYF
TRBV7-9	.	TRBJ1-2	.	TGTACCAGCCAACCCCGATTGGAGGGCTACACCTTC	CTSQPRLEGYTF
TRBV20-1	.	TRBJ2-2	.	TGCAGTGCTAGAGCAATGACATCGAACACCGGGGAGCTGTTTTTT	CSARAMTSNTGELFF
TRBV3-1	TRBD1	TRBJ1-4	.	TGTGCCAGCAGCCGGACAGGGGTTAATGAAAAACTGTTTTTT	CASSRTGVNEKLFF
TRBV4-1	.	TRBJ2-7	.	TGCGCCAGCAGCCCACCCCTTAGGGACACTTCCTCCTACGAGCAGTACTTC	CASSPPLRDTSSYEQYF
TRBV13	.	TRBJ2-5	few	TGTGCCAGCAGCTTAGGGTATGACGAGACCCAGTACTTC	CASSLGYDETQYF
TRBV12-3/TRBV12-4	TRBD2	TRBJ2-7	few	TGTGCCAGCAGCCCAAGCGGGAGGGTAACCGAGCAGTACTTC	CASSPSGRVTEQYF
TRBV3-1	TRBD1	TRBJ2-6	.	TGTGCCAGCAGCCAATGGACAGGCTCCAACTCTGGGGCCAACGTCCTCACTTTC	CASSQWTGSNSGANVLTF
TRBV4-1	.	TRBJ2-7	.	TGCGCCAGCAGCCAAGTCAGGACGGGGTACGAGCAGTACTTC	CASSQVRTGYEQYF
TRBV20-1	.	TRBJ2-4	.	TGCAGTGCTAGAACCCAGGGGAGCGTGTCCAAAAACATTCAGTACTTC	CSARTQGSVSKNIQYF
TRBV3-1	.	TRBJ1-2	.	TGTGCCAGCAGCCTTAAGGACCGCATCTACACCTTC	CASSLKDRIYTF
TRBV9	TRBD2	TRBJ2-5	.	TGTGCCAGCAGCGTAGGGACTAGCGGGAGCAAAGAGACCCAGTACTTC	CASSVGTSGSKETQYF
TRBV5-1	.	TRBJ1-1	.	TGCGCCAGCAGCGACAGTCCGCGCACTGAAGCTTTCTTT	CASSDSPRTEAFF
TRBV20-1	.	TRBJ2-4	.	TGCAGTGCTAGTATAGTTAGGGGGGACATTCAGTACTTC	CSASIVRGDIQYF
TRBV4-1	.	TRBJ1-5	few	TGCGCCAGCAGCCCCTCCGACTATAGCAATCAGCCCCAGCATTTT	CASSPSDYSNQPQHF
TRBV29-1	.	TRBJ2-5	.	TGCAGCATCCCAGGTAGTAGCTGGTACCTACAAGAGACCCAGTACTTC	CSIPGSSWYLQETQYF
TRBV6-1	TRBD1	TRBJ2-7	few	TGTGCCAGCTCTAGGACAGGAGGAAACTACGAGCAGTACTTC	CASSRTGGNYEQYF
TRBV7-2	TRBD2	TRBJ2-3	.	TGTGCCAGCAGCTTAGGGACTAGCGGGAGGTTTTGGACAGATACGCAGTATTTT	CASSLGTSGRFWTDTQYF
TRBV20-1	.	TRBJ2-7	.	TGCAGTGCTAGGGTCCCAGGTATCCTTGAGCAGTACTTC	CSARVPGILEQYF
TRBV6-4	.	TRBJ2-1	.	TGTGCCAGCACCGCCGGGGCGAGCTCCTACAATGAGCAGTTCTTC	CASTAGASSYNEQFF
TRBV27	.	TRBJ2-7	.	TGTGCCATCAGTCCGTCCTACATTAGCGAGCAGTACTTC	CAISPSYISEQYF
TRBV9	.	TRBJ2-5	.	TGTGCCAGCAGCGCCGAGGGGGGTGTGGATGAGCAGTACTTC	CASSAEGGVDEQYF
TRBV28	.	TRBJ2-5	.	TGTGCCAGCAGCCTCCGACAGGCTTTACAAGAGACCCAGTACTTC	CASSLRQALQETQYF
TRBV20-1	.	TRBJ2-5	.	TGCAGTGCTAGAGTTAGACATACCTTAGAGACCCAGTACTTC	CSARVRHTLETQYF
TRBV20-1	.	TRBJ2-7	.	TGCAGTGCTAGCGATCCGGGCCCAACGAGCGAGCAGTACTTC	CSASDPGPTSEQYF
TRBV20-1	TRBD1	TRBJ1-4	few	TGCAGTGCTAGTCGACAGGGGGAAAAACTGTTTTTT	CSASRQGEKLFF
TRBV10-3	TRBD1	TRBJ1-6	many	TGTGCCATCAGTTCCGGGACAGGGAAAAATTCACCCCTCCACTTT	CAISSGTGKNSPLHF